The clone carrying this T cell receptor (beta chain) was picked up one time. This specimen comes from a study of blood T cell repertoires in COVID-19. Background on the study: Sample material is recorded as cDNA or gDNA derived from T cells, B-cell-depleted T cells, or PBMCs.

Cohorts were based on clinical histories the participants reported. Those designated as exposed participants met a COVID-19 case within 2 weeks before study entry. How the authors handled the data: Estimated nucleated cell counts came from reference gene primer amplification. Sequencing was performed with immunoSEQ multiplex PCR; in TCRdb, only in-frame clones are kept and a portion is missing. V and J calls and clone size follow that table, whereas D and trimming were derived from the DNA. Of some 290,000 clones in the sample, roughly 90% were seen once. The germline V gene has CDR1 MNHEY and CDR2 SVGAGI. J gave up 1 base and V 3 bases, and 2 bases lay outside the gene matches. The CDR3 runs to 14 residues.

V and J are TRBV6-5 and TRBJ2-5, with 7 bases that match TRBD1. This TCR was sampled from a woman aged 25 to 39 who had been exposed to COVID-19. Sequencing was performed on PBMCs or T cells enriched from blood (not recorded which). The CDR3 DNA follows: TGTGCCAGCAGTTATTACAGGGGCCAAGAGACCCAGTACTTC. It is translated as CASSYYRGQETQYF.